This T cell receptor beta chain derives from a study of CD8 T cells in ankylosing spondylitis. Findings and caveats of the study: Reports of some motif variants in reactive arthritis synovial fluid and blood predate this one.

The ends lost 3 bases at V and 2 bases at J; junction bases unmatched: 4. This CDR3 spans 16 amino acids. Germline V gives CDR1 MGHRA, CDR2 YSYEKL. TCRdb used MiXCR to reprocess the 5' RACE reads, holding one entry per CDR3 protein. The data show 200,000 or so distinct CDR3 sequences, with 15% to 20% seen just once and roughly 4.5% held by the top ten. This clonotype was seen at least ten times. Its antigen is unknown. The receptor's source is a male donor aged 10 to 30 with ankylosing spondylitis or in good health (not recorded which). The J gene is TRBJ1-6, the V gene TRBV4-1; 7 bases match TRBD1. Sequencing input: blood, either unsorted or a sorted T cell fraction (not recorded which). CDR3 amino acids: CASSQPQGTYNSPLHF. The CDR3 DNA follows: TGCGCCAGCAGCCAGCCACAGGGGACCTATAATTCACCCCTCCACTTT.